This is a list of T cell receptor beta chains from one sample in a study of blood T cell repertoires in COVID-19. The table came from immunoSEQ multiplex PCR; TCRdb's copy has only in-frame clones and leaves some out. Of hundreds of thousands of clones detected, around 88% appear once; the ten largest clones hold 1% to 1.5%. The sample taken for sequencing was PBMCs or T cells enriched from blood (not recorded which). Receptor source: a woman aged 40 to 50 with acute COVID-19. CDR3s include the opening cysteine and the closing phenylalanine or tryptophan. The D gene is left open where the match is weak. For some rows the clone size is stated as once, few or many, or as a class when expanded; others skip it.

V gene	clone size	J gene	D gene	CDR3 DNA	CDR3 protein
TRBV6-5	.	TRBJ1-1	.	TGTGCCAGCAGGGTTACAGATTCGGTAGGAGCTTTCTTT	CASRVTDSVGAFF
TRBV7-9	.	TRBJ2-7	.	TGTGCCAGCAGCCCAGGACAACCAGCAATCTACGAGCAGTACTTC	CASSPGQPAIYEQYF
TRBV2	.	TRBJ2-3	TRBD2	TGTGCCAGCAGCGCTATCAGTAGCGGGAGTAGCACAGATACGCAGTATTTT	CASSAISSGSSTDTQYF
TRBV6-5	.	TRBJ1-1	TRBD1	TGTGCCAGCAGTCGCGCAGGACAGGGATATACTGAAGCTTTCTTT	CASSRAGQGYTEAFF
TRBV6-6	.	TRBJ2-4	.	TGTGCCAGCAAACCTAGTGGAGACAAAAACATTCAGTACTTC	CASKPSGDKNIQYF
TRBV28	once	TRBJ2-2	.	TGTGCCAGCAGTTTTTATTCACGCGTGACAGACGATAACACCGGGGAGCTGTTTTTT	CASSFYSRVTDDNTGELFF
TRBV5-1	.	TRBJ1-5	.	TGCGCCAGCAGCCCGGGGGACAGCAATCAGCCCCAGCATTTT	CASSPGDSNQPQHF
TRBV27	.	TRBJ2-3	.	TGTGCCAGCAGTTTGGACTCAACTCCAGGTGCAGATACGCAGTATTTT	CASSLDSTPGADTQYF
TRBV27	once	TRBJ2-7	.	TGTGCCAGCAGTTCCAGCGGATCCTACGAGCAGTACTTC	CASSSSGSYEQYF
TRBV7-9	.	TRBJ1-2	.	TGTGCCAGCAGCTTAGAAAGGGGTTTGAACTATGGCTACACCTTC	CASSLERGLNYGYTF
TRBV10-3	.	TRBJ2-3	TRBD1	TGTGCCACCACGGGACAGGTCCCCGATACGCAGTATTTT	CATTGQVPDTQYF
TRBV19	.	TRBJ1-1	TRBD1	TGTGCCAGTAGTATTGGGACAGGGATAAAAGAAGCTTTCTTT	CASSIGTGIKEAFF
TRBV13	.	TRBJ2-3	.	TGTGCCAGCAGCTACAGGGCAAGCACAGATACGCAGTATTTT	CASSYRASTDTQYF
TRBV28	.	TRBJ2-3	TRBD1	TGTGCCAGCAGTTTACAGGGGGAGACAGATACGCAGTATTTT	CASSLQGETDTQYF
TRBV19	.	TRBJ2-2	TRBD2	TGTGCCAGTAGTATACGGGAGGGAAACACCGGGGAGCTGTTTTTT	CASSIREGNTGELFF
TRBV27	.	TRBJ2-1	TRBD1	TGTGCCAGCAGTCTCCGGGACAGAATCGGCGGTTCCTACAATGAGCAGTTCTTC	CASSLRDRIGGSYNEQFF
TRBV7-8	.	TRBJ1-1	.	TGTGCCAGCAGCTTAGACCGGGGGAGGAGGACTGAAGCTTTCTTT	CASSLDRGRRTEAFF
TRBV9	.	TRBJ1-2	TRBD1	TGTGCCAGCAGCGTGGGTCAGGGGGCAAACTATGGCTACACCTTC	CASSVGQGANYGYTF
TRBV7-3	.	TRBJ1-5	TRBD1	TGTGCCAGCAGCTTAGGGACAGATCAGCCCCAGCATTTT	CASSLGTDQPQHF
TRBV5-5	.	TRBJ2-5	.	TGTGCCAGCAGCTTGGTAGTGGGCAGCAGCCAAGAGACCCAGTACTTC	CASSLVVGSSQETQYF
TRBV7-2	.	TRBJ2-3	.	TGTGCCAGCAGCTTAGATGGGCGGGATAGGACAGATACGCAGTATTTT	CASSLDGRDRTDTQYF
TRBV24-1	.	TRBJ1-5	.	TGTGCCACCAGTTCAGGGGATAGCAATCAGCCCCAGCATTTT	CATSSGDSNQPQHF
TRBV7-3	.	TRBJ2-3	.	TGTGCCAGCAGCCCGCCCGGAGGCACAGATACGCAGTATTTT	CASSPPGGTDTQYF
TRBV7-3	.	TRBJ1-3	TRBD1	TGTGCCAGCAGCCCAGGGGTAATGACAGGGGCTGGAAACACCATATATTTT	CASSPGVMTGAGNTIYF
TRBV29-1	.	TRBJ1-2	.	TGCAGCGTTGGGGCAGGGAACTATGGCTACACCTTC	CSVGAGNYGYTF
TRBV29-1	.	TRBJ1-4	.	TGCAGCGCGAGAGACTTAAATGAAAAACTGTTTTTT	CSARDLNEKLFF
TRBV3-1/TRBV3-2	.	TRBJ2-2	.	TGTGCCAGCATGCCCCTAGGACTGCTCGGCACCGGGGAGCTGTTTTTT	CASMPLGLLGTGELFF
TRBV15	.	TRBJ1-6	.	TGTGCCACCGCGACGGGTAATTCACCCCTCCACTTT	CATATGNSPLHF
TRBV12-3/TRBV12-4	.	TRBJ2-7	.	TGTGCCAGCAGTTTACAGCGCGAGCAGTACTTC	CASSLQREQYF
TRBV5-1	.	TRBJ2-1	TRBD2	TGCGCCAGCAGCGACGGACTAGGAGGGATAAATGAGCAGTTCTTC	CASSDGLGGINEQFF
TRBV11-2	.	TRBJ1-1	.	TGTGCCAGCAGCTTCGCAGGGAGGGACACTGAAGCTTTCTTT	CASSFAGRDTEAFF
TRBV28	.	TRBJ1-3	.	TGTGCCAGCAGTTTCCTGGCAGGTCCCTCTGGAAACACCATATATTTT	CASSFLAGPSGNTIYF
TRBV18	.	TRBJ1-1	.	TGTGCCAGCTCTTCAAACACGGCTTCTGGGGCATGGGCAGCTTTCTTT	CASSSNTASGAWAAFF
TRBV19	.	TRBJ1-1	.	TGTGCCAGTAGTCAAACAGCTTACACTGAAGCTTTCTTT	CASSQTAYTEAFF
TRBV2	.	TRBJ2-7	TRBD1	TGTGCCACAGGGACAGGGGTGGATTACGAGCAGTACTTC	CATGTGVDYEQYF
TRBV24-1	.	TRBJ2-1	TRBD2	TGTGCCACCAGTGGAAGCGGGAGGGCCCTCTTGCAGTTCTTC	CATSGSGRALLQFF
TRBV28	.	TRBJ2-6	.	TGTGCCAGCAGACAGTCTGGGGCCAACGTCCTGACTTTC	CASRQSGANVLTF
TRBV5-4	.	TRBJ1-5	TRBD1	TGTGCCAGCAGCCCCGGGACAGGAGATCAGCCCCAGCATTTT	CASSPGTGDQPQHF
TRBV27	once	TRBJ2-1	TRBD2	TGTGCCAGCAGTTTGAGTCGAGCGGGAGGGAATGAGCAGTTCTTC	CASSLSRAGGNEQFF
TRBV7-2	.	TRBJ1-6	.	TGTGCCAGCAGCTTAGGATTCGCGAATTCACCCCTCCACTTT	CASSLGFANSPLHF
TRBV27	.	TRBJ2-7	.	TGTGCCAGCAGTCTCACTTTCGACAGGGAGGCCTCCTACGAGCAGTACTTC	CASSLTFDREASYEQYF
TRBV19	.	TRBJ1-2	TRBD1	TGTGCCAGTAGTCCGGACAGGGGATATGGCTACACCTTC	CASSPDRGYGYTF
TRBV12-3/TRBV12-4	once	TRBJ2-7	TRBD2	TGTGCCAGCGGGCGGGAGGTCCACGAGCAGTACTTC	CASGREVHEQYF
TRBV9	.	TRBJ1-3	.	TGTGCCAGCAGCGTAGGCGGGAGGGACGGAAACACCATATATTTT	CASSVGGRDGNTIYF
TRBV19	.	TRBJ2-1	TRBD2	TGTGCCAGTAGTATAGAACTAGCGGGTTGGAATGAGCAGTTCTTC	CASSIELAGWNEQFF